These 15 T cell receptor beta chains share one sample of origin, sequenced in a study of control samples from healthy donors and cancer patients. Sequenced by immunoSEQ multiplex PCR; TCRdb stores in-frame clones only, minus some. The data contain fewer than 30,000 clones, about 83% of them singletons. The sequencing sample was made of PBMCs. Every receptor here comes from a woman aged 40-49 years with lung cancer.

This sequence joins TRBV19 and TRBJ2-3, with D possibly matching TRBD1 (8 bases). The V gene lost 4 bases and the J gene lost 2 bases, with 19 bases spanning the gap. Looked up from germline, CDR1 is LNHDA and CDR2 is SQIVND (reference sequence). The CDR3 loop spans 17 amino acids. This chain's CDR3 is CASSTHLQGGFTDTQYF. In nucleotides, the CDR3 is TGTGCCAGTAGTACTCACCTACAGGGGGGGTTCACAGATACGCAGTATTTT.

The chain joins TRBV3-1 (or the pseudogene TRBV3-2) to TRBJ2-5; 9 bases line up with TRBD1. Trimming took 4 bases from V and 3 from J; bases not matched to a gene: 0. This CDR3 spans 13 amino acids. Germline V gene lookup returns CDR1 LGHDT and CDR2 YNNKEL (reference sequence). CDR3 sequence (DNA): TGTGCCAGCAGCCGGACAGGGGAAGAGACCCAGTACTTC. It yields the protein CASSRTGEETQYF.

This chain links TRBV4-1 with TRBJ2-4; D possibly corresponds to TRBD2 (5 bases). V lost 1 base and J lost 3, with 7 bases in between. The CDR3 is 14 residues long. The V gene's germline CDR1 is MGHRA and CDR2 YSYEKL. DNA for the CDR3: TGCGCCAGCAGCCAAGGGGGAGTCAAAAACATTCAGTACTTC. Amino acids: CASSQGGVKNIQYF.

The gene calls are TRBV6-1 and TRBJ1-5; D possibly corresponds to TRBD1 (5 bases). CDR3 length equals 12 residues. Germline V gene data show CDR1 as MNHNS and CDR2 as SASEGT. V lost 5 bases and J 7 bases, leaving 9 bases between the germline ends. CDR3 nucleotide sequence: TGTGCCAGCAGTAACGGGGCCCAGCCCCAGCATTTT. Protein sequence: CASSNGAQPQHF.

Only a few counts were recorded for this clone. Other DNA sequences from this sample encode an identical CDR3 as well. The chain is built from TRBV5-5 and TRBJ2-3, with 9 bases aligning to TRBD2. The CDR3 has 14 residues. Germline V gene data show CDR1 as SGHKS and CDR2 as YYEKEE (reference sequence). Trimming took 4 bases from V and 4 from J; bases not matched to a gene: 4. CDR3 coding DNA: TGTGCCAGCAGCCGACTAGCGGTCCCAGATACGCAGTATTTT. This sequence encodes CASSRLAVPDTQYF.

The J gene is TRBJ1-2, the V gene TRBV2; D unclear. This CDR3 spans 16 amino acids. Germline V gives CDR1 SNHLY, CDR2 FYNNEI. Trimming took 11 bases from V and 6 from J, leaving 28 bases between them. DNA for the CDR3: TGTGCCCTCCAGCAATCCTCACAAAGTATTTCCCATGGCTACACCTTC. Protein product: CALQQSSQSISHGYTF.

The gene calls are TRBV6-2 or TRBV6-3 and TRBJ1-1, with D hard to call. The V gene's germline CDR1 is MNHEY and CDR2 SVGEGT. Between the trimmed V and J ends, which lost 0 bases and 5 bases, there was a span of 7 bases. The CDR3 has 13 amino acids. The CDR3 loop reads CASSYSKETEAFF. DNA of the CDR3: TGTGCCAGCAGTTACTCTAAAGAGACTGAAGCTTTCTTT.

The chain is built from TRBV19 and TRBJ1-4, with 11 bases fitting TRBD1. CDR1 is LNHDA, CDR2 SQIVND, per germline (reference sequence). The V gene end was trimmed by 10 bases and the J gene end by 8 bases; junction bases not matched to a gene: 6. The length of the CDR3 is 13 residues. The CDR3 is CATGDRGAEKLFF. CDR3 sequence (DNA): TGTGCCACCGGGGACAGGGGGGCCGAAAAACTGTTTTTT.

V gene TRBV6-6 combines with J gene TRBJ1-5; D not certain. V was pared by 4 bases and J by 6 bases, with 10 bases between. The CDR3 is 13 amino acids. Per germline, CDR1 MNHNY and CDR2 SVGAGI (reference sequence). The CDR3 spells CASSFGEFQPQHF. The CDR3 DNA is TGTGCCAGCAGTTTCGGGGAATTTCAGCCCCAGCATTTT.

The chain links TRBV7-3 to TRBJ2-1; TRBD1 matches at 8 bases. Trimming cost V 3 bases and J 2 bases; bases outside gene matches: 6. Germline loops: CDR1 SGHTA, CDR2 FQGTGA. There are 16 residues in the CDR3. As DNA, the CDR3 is TGTGCCAGCAGCTTTGGGGGACAGGCTGCCTACAATGAGCAGTTCTTC. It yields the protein CASSFGGQAAYNEQFF.

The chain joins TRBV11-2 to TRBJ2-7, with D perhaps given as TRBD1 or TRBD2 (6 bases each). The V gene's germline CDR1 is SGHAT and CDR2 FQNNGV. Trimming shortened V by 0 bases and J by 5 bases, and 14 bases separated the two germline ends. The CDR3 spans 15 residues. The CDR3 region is CASSLDRRGGNEQYF. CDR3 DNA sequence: TGTGCCAGCAGCTTAGATCGCAGGGGAGGAAACGAGCAGTACTTC.

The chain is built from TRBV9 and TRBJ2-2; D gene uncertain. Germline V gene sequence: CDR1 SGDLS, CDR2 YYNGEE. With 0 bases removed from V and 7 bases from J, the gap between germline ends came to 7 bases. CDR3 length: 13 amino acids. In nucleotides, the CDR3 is TGTGCCAGCAGCGTAGACATACGCGGGGAGCTGTTTTTT. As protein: CASSVDIRGELFF.

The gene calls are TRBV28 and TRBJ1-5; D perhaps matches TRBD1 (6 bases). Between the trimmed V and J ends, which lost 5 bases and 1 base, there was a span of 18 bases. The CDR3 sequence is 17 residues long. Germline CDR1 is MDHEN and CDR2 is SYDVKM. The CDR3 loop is CASSPATDRPSNQPQHF. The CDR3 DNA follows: TGTGCCAGCAGTCCCGCAACTGACAGGCCCAGCAATCAGCCCCAGCATTTT.

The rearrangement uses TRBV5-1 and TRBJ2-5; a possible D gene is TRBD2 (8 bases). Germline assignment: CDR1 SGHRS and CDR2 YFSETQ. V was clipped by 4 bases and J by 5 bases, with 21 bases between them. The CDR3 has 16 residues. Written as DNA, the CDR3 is TGCGCCAGCAGCACACTCTACGGGAGGGGGCCGGAGACCCAGTACTTC. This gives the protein CASSTLYGRGPETQYF.

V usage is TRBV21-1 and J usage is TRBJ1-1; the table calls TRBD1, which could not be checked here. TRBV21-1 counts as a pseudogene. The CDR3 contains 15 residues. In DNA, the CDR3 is TGTGCCAGCAGCAAAGATAGGCAGGGGCCCACTGAAGCTTTCTTT. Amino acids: CASSKDRQGPTEAFF.